Included here is one T cell receptor beta chain sequence, with context. Its specificity is not known. Primers for the PCR totalled 60 Vbeta and 13 Jbeta. TCRdb's copy holds only in-frame clones and misses some; the assay was immunoSEQ multiplex PCR. The sample yields approximately 100,000 clones, more than 70% seen once. This sample was taken from a study of cytomegalovirus exposure and HLA in healthy donors. Study findings and constraints: Specificity for CMV antigens was confirmed in vitro for a few of the CMV-associated chains.

CDR1 SEHNR and CDR2 FQNEAQ come from the germline V gene (reference sequence). With 3 bases clipped from V and 6 bases from J, the junction kept 8 bases outside the gene matches. This CDR3 region has 16 residues. This clonotype was obtained from a man aged 18 to 30 in good health and CMV-seropositive. The sample was PBMCs. This chain links TRBV7-9 with TRBJ2-1, with TRBD1 matching over 10 bases. The DNA for the CDR3 is TGTGCCAGCAGCTTTGGAGACAGGGGGCGACGCAATGAGCAGTTCTTC. Its translation: CASSFGDRGRRNEQFF.